This entry lists 10 T cell receptor beta chains sequenced from one sample in a study of monozygotic twins with inflammatory bowel disease. One entry per CDR3 protein, without DNA, is what TCRdb gives after re-calling the 5' RACE reads. This table holds fewer than 400,000 distinct CDR3 sequences. The source material was blood. These receptors were taken from a human donor with ulcerative colitis or Crohn's disease, or a healthy co-twin of an affected twin (not recorded which).

This chain joins TRBV20-1 and TRBJ1-5. The CDR3 loop spans 16 amino acids. Germline V gene data show CDR1 as DFQATT and CDR2 as SNEGSKA (reference sequence). This CDR3 is CSARDQGGRAYQPQHF.

V and J are TRBV7-2 and TRBJ2-1; the TRBD2 assignment by TCRdb is unverifiable without DNA. Germline V gene lookup returns CDR1 SGHTA and CDR2 FQGNSA. The CDR3 has 14 residues. The chain's CDR3 is CASSLDLASGEQFF.

The J gene is TRBJ1-1, the V gene TRBV12-3 or TRBV12-4; the D call from TCRdb, TRBD1, cannot be confirmed without DNA. The CDR3 covers 14 residues. The CDR3 loop reads CVSRGETVNTEAFF.

The chain has TRBV7-2 and TRBJ2-4; TCRdb reports TRBD1, a call that lacks DNA to check it against. Germline loops: CDR1 SGHTA, CDR2 FQGNSA. The CDR3 consists of 20 residues. The CDR3 loop reads CASSPRGWYELDHRFNIQYF. Full variable domain (rest looked up from reference TRBV7-2 and TRBJ2-4): GAGVSQSPSNKVTEKGKDVELRCDPISGHTALYWYRQSLGQGLEFLIYFQGNSAPDKSGLPSDRFSAERTGGSVSTLTIQRTQQEDSAVYLCASSPRGWYELDHRFNIQYFGAGTRLSVL.

The chain recombines TRBV6-1 with TRBJ1-3; TCRdb's D call of TRBD1 is untestable without DNA. This CDR3 spans 15 amino acids. Germline loops: CDR1 MNHNS, CDR2 SASEGT. The CDR3 loop reads CASSPSRGRGNTIYF.

This CDR3 reads CASGIGQGRDTQYF. This chain connects TRBV5-1 to TRBJ2-3; with no DNA, the TCRdb D assignment of TRBD1 cannot be verified. CDR1 is SGHRS and CDR2 is YFSETQ in the germline V gene. There are 14 residues in the CDR3.

This rearrangement joins TRBV5-4 to TRBJ2-5. CDR1 and CDR2 from the germline V gene are SGHNT and YYREEE (reference sequence). The CDR3 is made up of 14 amino acids. CDR3 amino acids: CASSLAHRTETQYF.

V is TRBV4-3 and J is TRBJ2-7; the TRBD1 assignment by TCRdb is unverifiable without DNA. This CDR3 region has 15 residues. Germline CDR1 is LGHNA and CDR2 is YSLEER. The CDR3 protein is CASSQDDAGNYEQYF.

The chain combines TRBV7-3 with TRBJ2-2; absent DNA, TCRdb's TRBD1 call cannot be checked. The length of the CDR3 is 13 residues. Germline V gene sequence: CDR1 SGHTA, CDR2 FQGTGA. This chain's CDR3 is CASTPVASGELFF.

This sequence joins TRBV4-3 and TRBJ2-2; TCRdb's D gene call, TRBD1, goes unchecked for lack of DNA. Looked up from germline, CDR1 is LGHNA and CDR2 is YSLEER. This CDR3 contains 18 residues. This CDR3 is CASSQVGLRDRNTGELFF.